Listed below are T cell receptor beta chains from one sample, sequenced in a study of CD8+CD57+ T cells in acquired aplastic anemia. TCRdb re-analysed the reads in MiXCR, keeping a single row per CDR3 protein. The sample records more than 200,000 distinct CDR3 sequences, around 50% being singletons. Sequences were obtained from sorted CD4+, CD8+, or CD8+CD57+ T cells (not recorded which) from PBMCs. These receptor sequences come from a human donor with aplastic anemia. The CDR3 runs from the conserved cysteine through the conserved F or W. The order of the fields is J gene, clone size, D gene, V gene, CDR3 DNA, CDR3 protein. D genes are given only for firm matches. Rows may omit the clone size; those that give it use once, few, many or a size class.

J gene: TRBJ2-7; clone size: .; D gene: .; V gene: TRBV7-3; CDR3 DNA: TGTGCCAGCTCCCATTTCGCGGGGCCGGGAGACGAGCAGTACTTC; CDR3 protein: CASSHFAGPGDEQYF
J gene: TRBJ1-2; clone size: .; D gene: TRBD1; V gene: TRBV3-1; CDR3 DNA: TGTGCCAGCAGCCAAGATGCGGCAGGGGGGGGCTACACCTTC; CDR3 protein: CASSQDAAGGGYTF
J gene: TRBJ2-5; clone size: many; D gene: .; V gene: TRBV20-1; CDR3 DNA: TGCAGTGCTAGAGATAGCCCCCAGTATCAAGAGACCCAGTACTTC; CDR3 protein: CSARDSPQYQETQYF
J gene: TRBJ2-3; clone size: .; D gene: TRBD2; V gene: TRBV9; CDR3 DNA: TGTGCCAGCAGCACAACTAGCGGGGGGTGGGACAATGAGCAGTATTTT; CDR3 protein: CASSTTSGGWDNEQYF
J gene: TRBJ1-1; clone size: many; D gene: .; V gene: TRBV7-9; CDR3 DNA: TGTGCCAGCAGCTTAGAGGGCCAGGGTAGCGCTGAAGCTTTCTTT; CDR3 protein: CASSLEGQGSAEAFF
J gene: TRBJ1-3; clone size: .; D gene: .; V gene: TRBV2; CDR3 DNA: TGTGCCAGCAGTGAAGACAGGGAAGAGACTGGAAACACCATATATTTT; CDR3 protein: CASSEDREETGNTIYF
J gene: TRBJ1-1; clone size: .; D gene: TRBD1; V gene: TRBV5-1; CDR3 DNA: TGCGCCAGCAGCTGGACAGGGTTGAACACTGAAGCTTTCTTT; CDR3 protein: CASSWTGLNTEAFF
J gene: TRBJ2-3; clone size: .; D gene: .; V gene: TRBV10-2; CDR3 DNA: TGCGCCAGCAGTGAGCCTTCAACGGCAGATACGCAGTATTTT; CDR3 protein: CASSEPSTADTQYF
J gene: TRBJ1-2; clone size: .; D gene: .; V gene: TRBV6-2/TRBV6-3; CDR3 DNA: TGTGCCAGCAGTTACAAGGGGTATGGCTACACCTTC; CDR3 protein: CASSYKGYGYTF
J gene: TRBJ2-7; clone size: .; D gene: TRBD1; V gene: TRBV20-1; CDR3 DNA: TGCAGTGCTCTTCCAACGGACAGGGGGGACGAGCAGTACTTC; CDR3 protein: CSALPTDRGDEQYF
J gene: TRBJ1-1; clone size: .; D gene: .; V gene: TRBV18; CDR3 DNA: TGTGCCAGCTCACCAGCACAGGCAAACACTGAAGCTTTCTTT; CDR3 protein: CASSPAQANTEAFF
J gene: TRBJ1-1; clone size: few; D gene: .; V gene: TRBV19; CDR3 DNA: TGTGCCAGTAGGCAGACAGGACGAAAGAACACTGAAGCTTTCTTT; CDR3 protein: CASRQTGRKNTEAFF
J gene: TRBJ1-3; clone size: .; D gene: .; V gene: TRBV20-1; CDR3 DNA: TGCAGTGCTAGAGACTCAAGGAGCACCATATATTTT; CDR3 protein: CSARDSRSTIYF
J gene: TRBJ1-1; clone size: .; D gene: .; V gene: TRBV11-3; CDR3 DNA: TGTGCCAGCAGCTTAGGTCTAACAGGGAACACTGAAGCTTTCTTT; CDR3 protein: CASSLGLTGNTEAFF
J gene: TRBJ2-7; clone size: many; D gene: .; V gene: TRBV5-4; CDR3 DNA: TGTGCCAGCAGCCCAAAGCCGGAGCAGTACTTC; CDR3 protein: CASSPKPEQYF
J gene: TRBJ1-6; clone size: many; D gene: .; V gene: TRBV6-1; CDR3 DNA: TGTGCCACCCGAGTGGGCCCCCGCTCGGATTCACCCCTCCACTTT; CDR3 protein: CATRVGPRSDSPLHF
J gene: TRBJ2-4; clone size: many; D gene: .; V gene: TRBV5-1; CDR3 DNA: TGCGCCAGCAGCTTGGAGCGGTACAGTATTCAGTACTTC; CDR3 protein: CASSLERYSIQYF
J gene: TRBJ2-3; clone size: many; D gene: .; V gene: TRBV6-5; CDR3 DNA: TGTGCCGTGCAGGGTTCCCGCCCAGATACGCAGTATTTT; CDR3 protein: CAVQGSRPDTQYF
J gene: TRBJ2-3; clone size: .; D gene: TRBD2; V gene: TRBV19; CDR3 DNA: TGTGCCAGTAGTCGCACTAGCGGGAGAACCACAGATACGCAGTATTTT; CDR3 protein: CASSRTSGRTTDTQYF
J gene: TRBJ1-3; clone size: many; D gene: .; V gene: TRBV7-9; CDR3 DNA: TGTGCCAGCAGCCTGCAGCTGGGGACTGGGGGAAACACCATATATTTT; CDR3 protein: CASSLQLGTGGNTIYF
J gene: TRBJ1-5; clone size: .; D gene: .; V gene: TRBV5-1; CDR3 DNA: TGCGCCAGCAAGCTTGCGTTGGGAGGGAATCAGCCCCAGCATTTT; CDR3 protein: CASKLALGGNQPQHF
J gene: TRBJ2-5; clone size: .; D gene: .; V gene: TRBV7-8; CDR3 DNA: TGTGCCAGCAGCTTAGGTGCTAGCCAAGAGACCCAGTACTTC; CDR3 protein: CASSLGASQETQYF
J gene: TRBJ1-4; clone size: many; D gene: TRBD1; V gene: TRBV7-3; CDR3 DNA: TGTGCCAGCAGCCCCGGGACAGGGGGCAGGGGTAATGAAAAACTGTTTTTT; CDR3 protein: CASSPGTGGRGNEKLFF
J gene: TRBJ2-2; clone size: few; D gene: .; V gene: TRBV28; CDR3 DNA: TGTGCCAGCAGTTCAATTAGGGGAGTAAACACCGGGGAGCTGTTTTTT; CDR3 protein: CASSSIRGVNTGELFF
J gene: TRBJ1-5; clone size: .; D gene: .; V gene: TRBV16; CDR3 DNA: TGTGCCAGCAGCCAATTAGGCCAGCCCCAGCATTTT; CDR3 protein: CASSQLGQPQHF
J gene: TRBJ2-1; clone size: many; D gene: TRBD2; V gene: TRBV7-3; CDR3 DNA: TGTGCCAGCAGCTTAAGGGGGCTAGCGGGGGGCAATGAGCAGTTCTTC; CDR3 protein: CASSLRGLAGGNEQFF
J gene: TRBJ2-1; clone size: once; D gene: .; V gene: TRBV7-2; CDR3 DNA: TGTGCCAGCAGCGCCCCGAGGACCCCGGGTGAGCAGTTCTTC; CDR3 protein: CASSAPRTPGEQFF
J gene: TRBJ2-5; clone size: .; D gene: .; V gene: TRBV2; CDR3 DNA: TGTGCCAGCAGTGAAGAGGGTTGGTACCAAGAGACCCAGTACTTC; CDR3 protein: CASSEEGWYQETQYF
J gene: TRBJ1-1; clone size: .; D gene: .; V gene: TRBV2; CDR3 DNA: TGTGCCAGCAGTGCGGAGGACGGATACACTGAAGCTTTCTTT; CDR3 protein: CASSAEDGYTEAFF
J gene: TRBJ1-5; clone size: many; D gene: .; V gene: TRBV6-1; CDR3 DNA: TGTGCCAGCAGTGAACCATCCCTCAGGGCTCAGCCCCAGCATTTT; CDR3 protein: CASSEPSLRAQPQHF
J gene: TRBJ2-5; clone size: once; D gene: TRBD2; V gene: TRBV9; CDR3 DNA: TGTGCCAGCAGCCCACTAGCGGGGGGCGTGGAGACCCAGTACTTC; CDR3 protein: CASSPLAGGVETQYF
J gene: TRBJ2-5; clone size: .; D gene: .; V gene: TRBV29-1; CDR3 DNA: TGCAGCGTAGCTGGGCTGGGGGAGACCCAGTACTTC; CDR3 protein: CSVAGLGETQYF
J gene: TRBJ1-6; clone size: .; D gene: TRBD1; V gene: TRBV19; CDR3 DNA: TGTGCCAGTAGGCGGGACGGACAGGGGACTAGTTCACCCCTCCACTTT; CDR3 protein: CASRRDGQGTSSPLHF
J gene: TRBJ1-4; clone size: many; D gene: .; V gene: TRBV7-2; CDR3 DNA: TGTGCCAGCAGCTTAGATGGAGGCGTTAATGAAAAACTGTTTTTT; CDR3 protein: CASSLDGGVNEKLFF
J gene: TRBJ1-1; clone size: few; D gene: TRBD1; V gene: TRBV4-1; CDR3 DNA: TGCGCCAGCAGCCCGCAGGGGGCTCCCACTGAAGCTTTCTTT; CDR3 protein: CASSPQGAPTEAFF
J gene: TRBJ1-2; clone size: many; D gene: .; V gene: TRBV5-1; CDR3 DNA: TGCGCCAGCAGCTCGGACAGCTCCACTAACTATGGCTACACCTTC; CDR3 protein: CASSSDSSTNYGYTF
J gene: TRBJ1-4; clone size: many; D gene: TRBD1; V gene: TRBV5-1; CDR3 DNA: TGCGCCAGCGGGAAGGGACAGGGTAATGAAAAACTGTTTTTT; CDR3 protein: CASGKGQGNEKLFF
J gene: TRBJ1-2; clone size: many; D gene: .; V gene: TRBV20-1; CDR3 DNA: TGCAGTGCTAGAGATCCCAGACAAGGCAGAACAGCTAACTATGGCTACACCTTC; CDR3 protein: CSARDPRQGRTANYGYTF
J gene: TRBJ2-6; clone size: .; D gene: TRBD1; V gene: TRBV2; CDR3 DNA: TGTGCCAGCAGTGCCGGGACAGGGGGCATTGGGGCCAACGTCCTGACTTTC; CDR3 protein: CASSAGTGGIGANVLTF
J gene: TRBJ2-7; clone size: .; D gene: .; V gene: TRBV9; CDR3 DNA: TGTGCCAGCAGCGGAGGAACTCAGTACGAGCAGTACTTC; CDR3 protein: CASSGGTQYEQYF
J gene: TRBJ2-7; clone size: .; D gene: TRBD1; V gene: TRBV10-3; CDR3 DNA: TGTGCCATAAACACAGGGGACGGCTACGAGCAGTACTTC; CDR3 protein: CAINTGDGYEQYF
J gene: TRBJ2-1; clone size: many; D gene: .; V gene: TRBV5-1; CDR3 DNA: TGCGCCAGCAGCTTGAGCGACAATGAGCAGTTCTTC; CDR3 protein: CASSLSDNEQFF
J gene: TRBJ2-1; clone size: many; D gene: .; V gene: TRBV6-5; CDR3 DNA: TGTGCCAGCAGTTATTACAGTGGGAGCTCCTACAATGAGCAGTTCTTC; CDR3 protein: CASSYYSGSSYNEQFF
J gene: TRBJ2-1; clone size: .; D gene: .; V gene: TRBV5-1; CDR3 DNA: TGTGCCAGCAGCTCGGGTCTCCTGGGGCACAATGAGCAGTTCTTC; CDR3 protein: CASSSGLLGHNEQFF
J gene: TRBJ1-2; clone size: .; D gene: TRBD1; V gene: TRBV10-3; CDR3 DNA: TGTGCCATCAGTGAGGCAGGACAGGGTAGTGGCTACACCTTC; CDR3 protein: CAISEAGQGSGYTF